One and the same sample provided the 6 T cell receptor beta chains below, sequenced in a study of blood T cell repertoires in COVID-19. Repertoires were generated with immunoSEQ multiplex PCR, while TCRdb's copy carries only in-frame clones and drops some. The sample has about 480,000 clones, more than 85% seen once. The specimen was peripheral blood. The receptors here all came from a woman aged 30 to 39 with acute or convalescent COVID-19.

The chain uses TRBV5-1 and TRBJ1-1; 8 nucleotides align to TRBD1. The CDR3 length is 14 residues. Unmatched junction bases numbered 3, after V lost 5 bases and J lost 0 bases. Germline V gives CDR1 SGHRS, CDR2 YFSETQ. Here the CDR3 DNA reads TGCGCCAGCAGTTGGACAGGGATGAACACTGAAGCTTTCTTT. As protein: CASSWTGMNTEAFF.

This rearrangement joins TRBV4-1 to TRBJ2-5, with 13 bases matching TRBD2. The CDR3 has 20 residues. Per germline, CDR1 MGHRA and CDR2 YSYEKL. The trim removed 4 bases at V and 1 base at J, leaving 15 bases unmatched. CDR3 bases: TGCGCCAGCAGCCGTAAACAGGGGACTAGCGGGGCGATAGGCCAAGAGACCCAGTACTTC. Its protein product is CASSRKQGTSGAIGQETQYF.

The genes are TRBV5-1 and TRBJ2-7; weak D call: TRBD1 (6 bases). Trimming shortened V by 4 bases and J by 2 bases, and 16 bases separated the two germline ends. There are 15 residues in the CDR3. Germline V CDR1 and CDR2: SGHRS, YFSETQ. The DNA for the CDR3 is TGCGCCAGCAGCGAGGAAACCAGGGGCCCCTACGAGCAGTACTTC. Translated, it gives CASSEETRGPYEQYF.

In this sample, this clone turned up a few times. The chain combines TRBV7-6 with TRBJ1-1; TRBD1 matches 7 bases. Germline-derived CDR1 and CDR2 are SGHVS and FNYEAQ. CDR3 length: 13 residues. J gave up 7 bases and V 6 bases, and 8 bases lay outside the gene matches. The DNA of the CDR3 is TGTGCCAGCAGTTCACAGGGGAAGGGTGAAGCTTTCTTT. Translation gives CASSSQGKGEAFF.

V is TRBV19 and J is TRBJ2-4, with TRBD1 as a possible D gene (5 bases). In germline, CDR1 is LNHDA, CDR2 SQIVND (reference sequence). The CDR3 sequence is 13 residues long. V was pared by 7 bases and J by 4 bases, with 11 bases between. CDR3 bases: TGTGCCAGTACAGGGCGAGAGAAAAACATTCAGTACTTC. Translating gives CASTGREKNIQYF.

The gene calls are TRBV14 and TRBJ2-3, with 8 bases fitting TRBD2. Germline CDR1 reads SGHDN; CDR2 reads FVKESK. The CDR3 totals 16 residues. V lost 1 base and J lost 1; bases outside the gene matches: 4. The DNA of the CDR3 is TGTGCCAGCAGCCAAGTAGCGGGGCTCGGCACAGATACGCAGTATTTT. Its protein product is CASSQVAGLGTDTQYF. Using reference TRBV14 and TRBJ2-3 for the parts outside the CDR3, the full variable domain is EAGVTQFPSHSVIEKGQTVTLRCDPISGHDNLYWYRRVMGKEIKFLLHFVKESKQDESGMPNNRFLAERTGGTYSTLKVQPAELEDSGVYFCASSQVAGLGTDTQYFGPGTRLTVL.